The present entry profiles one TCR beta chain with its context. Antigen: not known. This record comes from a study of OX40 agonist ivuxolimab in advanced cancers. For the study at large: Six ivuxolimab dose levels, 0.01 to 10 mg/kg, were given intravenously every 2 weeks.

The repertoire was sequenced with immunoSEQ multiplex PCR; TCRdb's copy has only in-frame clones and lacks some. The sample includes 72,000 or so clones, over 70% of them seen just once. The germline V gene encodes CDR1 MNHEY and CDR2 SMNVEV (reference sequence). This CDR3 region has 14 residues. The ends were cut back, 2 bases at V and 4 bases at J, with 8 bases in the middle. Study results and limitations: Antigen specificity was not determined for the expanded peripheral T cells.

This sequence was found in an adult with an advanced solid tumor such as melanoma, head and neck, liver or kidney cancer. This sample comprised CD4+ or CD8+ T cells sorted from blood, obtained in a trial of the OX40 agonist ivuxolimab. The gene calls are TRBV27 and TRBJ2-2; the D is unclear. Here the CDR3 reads CASSLELGTGELFF. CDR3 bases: TGTGCCAGCAGTTTAGAATTAGGCACCGGGGAGCTGTTTTTT.